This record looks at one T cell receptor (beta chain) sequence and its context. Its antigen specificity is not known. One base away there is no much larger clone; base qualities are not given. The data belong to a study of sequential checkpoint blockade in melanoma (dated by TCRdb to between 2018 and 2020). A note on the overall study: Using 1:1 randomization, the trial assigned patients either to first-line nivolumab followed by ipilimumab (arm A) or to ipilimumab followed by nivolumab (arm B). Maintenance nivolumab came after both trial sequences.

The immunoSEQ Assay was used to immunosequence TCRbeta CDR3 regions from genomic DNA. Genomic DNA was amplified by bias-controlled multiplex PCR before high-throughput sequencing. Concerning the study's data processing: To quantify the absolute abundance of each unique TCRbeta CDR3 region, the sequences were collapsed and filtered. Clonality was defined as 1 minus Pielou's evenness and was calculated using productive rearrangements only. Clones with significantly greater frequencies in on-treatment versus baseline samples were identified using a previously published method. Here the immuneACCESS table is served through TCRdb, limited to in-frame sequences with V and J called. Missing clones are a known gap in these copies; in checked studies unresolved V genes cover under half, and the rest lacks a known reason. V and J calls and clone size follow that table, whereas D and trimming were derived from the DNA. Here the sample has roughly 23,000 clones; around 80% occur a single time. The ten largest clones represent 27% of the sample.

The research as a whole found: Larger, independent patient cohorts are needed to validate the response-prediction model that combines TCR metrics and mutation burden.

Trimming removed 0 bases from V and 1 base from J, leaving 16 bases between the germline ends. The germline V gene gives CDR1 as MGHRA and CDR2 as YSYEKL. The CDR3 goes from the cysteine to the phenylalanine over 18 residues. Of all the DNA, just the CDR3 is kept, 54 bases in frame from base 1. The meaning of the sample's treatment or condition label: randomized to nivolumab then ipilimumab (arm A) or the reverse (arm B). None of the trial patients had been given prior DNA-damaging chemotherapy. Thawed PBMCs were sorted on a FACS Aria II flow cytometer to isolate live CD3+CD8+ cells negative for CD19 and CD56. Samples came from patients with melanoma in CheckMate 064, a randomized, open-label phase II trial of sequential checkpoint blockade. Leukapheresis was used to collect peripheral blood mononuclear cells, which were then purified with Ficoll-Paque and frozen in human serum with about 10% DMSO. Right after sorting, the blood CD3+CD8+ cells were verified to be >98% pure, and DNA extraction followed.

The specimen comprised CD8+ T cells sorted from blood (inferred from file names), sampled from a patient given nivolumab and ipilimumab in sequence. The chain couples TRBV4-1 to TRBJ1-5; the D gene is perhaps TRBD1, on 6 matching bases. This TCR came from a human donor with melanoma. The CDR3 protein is CASSQDWVAGASNQPQHF. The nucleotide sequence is TGCGCCAGCAGCCAAGATTGGGTGGCGGGGGCGAGCAATCAGCCCCAGCATTTT.